This T cell receptor (beta chain) was recorded in a study of glioma-infiltrating T cells. Study findings and constraints: CDR3 overlap between tissue and blood was very small. Non-neoplastic patients had below-expected tissue-blood divergence, while all gliomas exceeded expectation.

A note on this clonotype: Its antigen remains unidentified.

The iRepertoire nested amplicon-rescue multiplex PCR amplified TCR alpha and beta CDR3s from RNA. One-step reverse transcription and amplification started from approximately 100-400 ng of tissue mRNA or PBMC total RNA. TCRdb passed the multiplex PCR reads through MiXCR, listing each CDR3 protein once. The sample records around 170,000 distinct CDR3 sequences, roughly two fifths being singletons. The receptor was isolated from a human donor with low-grade glioma or glioblastoma, undergoing nonglioma brain surgery, or in good health (not recorded which). The material sequenced was glioma tissue, nonneoplastic brain tissue, or PBMCs (not recorded which).

CDR3: CSAAASGADEQYF. In DNA, the CDR3 is TGCAGCGCCGCCGCGTCCGGGGCTGACGAGCAGTACTTC. V usage is TRBV29-1 and J usage is TRBJ2-7, with D perhaps assigned TRBD1 or TRBD2 (5 bases each). CDR1 is SQVTM, CDR2 ANQGSEA, per germline. The CDR3 is made up of 13 amino acids. Trimming removed 7 bases at V and 5 bases at J, with 18 bases between.